Listed below are T cell receptor beta chains from one sample, sequenced in a study of cytomegalovirus exposure and HLA in healthy donors. The method was immunoSEQ multiplex PCR; TCRdb's version includes in-frame clones alone and lacks a portion of them. This sample has roughly 180,000 clones, with about 80% found just once. The sample was PBMCs. These receptors were taken from a young man in good health and CMV-seronegative. The CDR3 runs from the conserved cysteine through the conserved F or W. The D gene is left open where the match is weak. Size values are once, few and many counts, or a class for expanded clones, and some rows have none.

>TRBJ1-2|TRBD1|once|TRBV6-5
CASSQGQGFNYGYTF
TGTGCCAGCAGTCAGGGACAGGGGTTTAACTATGGCTACACCTTC
>TRBJ1-1|-|-|TRBV28
CASSLTGMGTEAFF
TGTGCCAGCAGTTTAACGGGGATGGGCACTGAAGCTTTCTTT
>TRBJ2-7|TRBD1|-|TRBV4-3
CASSQDYTPGTVRYEQYF
TGCGCCAGCAGCCAAGATTATACACCCGGGACAGTACGCTACGAGCAGTACTTC
>TRBJ2-4|TRBD1|-|TRBV6-5
CASRSRRQGADIQYF
TGTGCCAGCAGGTCTCGAAGACAGGGGGCTGACATTCAGTACTTC
>TRBJ2-7|-|-|TRBV15
CATSRDAISYEQYF
TGTGCCACCAGCAGAGACGCTATCTCCTACGAGCAGTACTTC
>TRBJ1-5|-|-|TRBV28
CASIPRGNQPQHF
TGTGCCAGCATACCAAGGGGGAATCAGCCCCAGCATTTT
>TRBJ2-1|-|-|TRBV14
CASSQERRHNEQFF
TGTGCCAGCAGCCAAGAAAGGCGGCACAATGAGCAGTTCTTC
>TRBJ2-4|TRBD2|few|TRBV5-5
CASSPTILTSGLAKNIQYF
TGTGCCAGCAGCCCCACTATCCTGACTAGCGGACTAGCCAAAAACATTCAGTACTTC
>TRBJ2-4|TRBD1|-|TRBV7-3
CASSSPDRGNIQYF
TGTGCCAGCAGCTCCCCGGACAGGGGAAACATTCAGTACTTC
>TRBJ1-5|TRBD1|-|TRBV19
CASSGVTGANQPQHF
TGTGCCAGTAGTGGGGTGACAGGGGCTAATCAGCCCCAGCATTTT
>TRBJ1-1|TRBD1|once|TRBV30
CAWRPRTGANTEAFF
TGTGCCTGGAGACCCCGGACAGGGGCTAACACTGAAGCTTTCTTT